One sample yielded the 26 T cell receptor beta chains listed below, sequenced in a study of control samples from healthy donors and cancer patients. This table comes from immunoSEQ multiplex PCR, and its TCRdb copy is limited to in-frame clones, with some not included. The table includes 210,000 or so clones, about 90% detected once. The specimen was blood. These receptors were collected from a man younger than 40 in good health.

This clone was seen only a few times. The chain couples TRBV30 to TRBJ1-1, with D possibly TRBD1 on 5 matching bases. This CDR3 spans 13 amino acids. In germline, CDR1 is GTSNPN, CDR2 SVGIG (reference sequence). V was shortened by 0 bases and J by 8 bases, with 13 bases between the two germline ends. CDR3 DNA: TGTGCCTGGAGTGTACAGTCAGGGCTCGAAGCTTTCTTT. The encoded protein is CAWSVQSGLEAFF.

The V gene is TRBV30, the J gene TRBJ2-2; no clear D gene. V lost 0 bases and J 4 bases, leaving 6 bases between the germline ends. The length of the CDR3 is 13 residues. Germline V CDR1 and CDR2: GTSNPN, SVGIG (reference sequence). The CDR3 reads CAWSVLTTGELFF. The CDR3 nucleotides read TGTGCCTGGAGTGTATTGACCACCGGGGAGCTGTTTTTT.

This clone was observed a single time. The chain carries TRBV5-8 and TRBJ1-5, with D perhaps TRBD1 (5 bases). This CDR3 spans 15 amino acids. From germline, CDR1 is SGHTS and CDR2 YDEGEE. Trimming left V 2 bases short and J 2 bases short, with 11 bases between. CDR3 nucleotides: TGTGCCAGCAGCTTCGGGGGGGGTGGCAATCAGCCCCAGCATTTT. Translating gives CASSFGGGGNQPQHF.

The chain recombines TRBV27 with TRBJ2-3, with 9 bases lining up with TRBD2. This CDR3 has 15 amino acids. V was pared by 6 bases and J by 1 base, with 5 bases of the junction left unmatched. Germline loops: CDR1 MNHEY, CDR2 SMNVEV (reference sequence). Written as DNA, the CDR3 is TGTGCCAGCAGGTCTAGCGGGAAGCGCACAGATACGCAGTATTTT. As protein: CASRSSGKRTDTQYF.

This sequence joins TRBV9 and TRBJ1-4, with D possibly being TRBD1 (5 bases). Germline V gene sequence: CDR1 SGDLS, CDR2 YYNGEE. Trimming stripped 0 bases from V and 5 bases from J, with 8 bases between. This CDR3 contains 14 residues. The CDR3 loop is CASSVDGGNEKLFF. The CDR3 region has the DNA TGTGCCAGCAGCGTAGACGGGGGGAATGAAAAACTGTTTTTT.

This chain joins TRBV11-2 and TRBJ1-6; perhaps TRBD1 as D (6 bases). The CDR3 has 15 residues. Germline CDR1 is SGHAT and CDR2 is FQNNGV. Trimming stripped 3 bases from V and 10 bases from J, with 16 bases between. The CDR3 DNA sequence: TGTGCCAGCAGCTTCACAGGGCCCTTAGGGTCACCCCTCCACTTT. Protein sequence: CASSFTGPLGSPLHF.

This sequence joins TRBV2 and TRBJ1-6; 7 positions match TRBD1. Germline CDR1 reads SNHLY; CDR2 reads FYNNEI. J gave up 4 bases and V 7 bases, and 10 bases lay outside the gene matches. The CDR3 has 16 amino acids. The CDR3 sequence is CASNRQGSRYNSPLHF. The CDR3 coding sequence is TGTGCCAGCAACAGACAGGGTAGTCGGTATAATTCACCCCTCCACTTT.

Only a few counts were recorded for this clone. The chain links TRBV12-2 to TRBJ2-2. TRBV12-2 corresponds to a pseudogene. The CDR3 contains 18 residues. CDR3: CASRLEVAATTNTGELFF. CDR3 coding DNA: TGTGCAAGTCGCTTAGAGGTTGCGGCGACAACGAACACCGGGGAGCTGTTTTTT.

CDR3 region: CASSRPTGRNSPLHF. Here the CDR3 DNA reads TGTGCCAGCAGTCGCCCGACAGGGCGTAATTCACCCCTCCACTTT. This chain uses TRBV6-5 with TRBJ1-6, with TRBD1 identical over 7 bases. This CDR3 is 15 amino acids long. Germline CDR1 is MNHEY and CDR2 is SVGAGI. Trimming removed 5 bases from V and 6 bases from J; junction bases left unmatched: 7.

The chain employs TRBV25-1 and TRBJ1-4, with TRBD1 as a possible D gene (6 bases). Germline CDR1 MGHDK, CDR2 SYGVNS. The CDR3 length is 18 residues. V was shortened by 3 bases and J by 3 bases, with 20 bases between the two germline ends. As DNA, the CDR3 is TGTGCCAGCAGTGACCCACGGACGAGGGGGGATTCTAATGAAAAACTGTTTTTT. Its translation is CASSDPRTRGDSNEKLFF.

CDR3 bases: TGTGCCAGCAGTGATACAGGGAGGCCTGAAGCTTTCTTT. It encodes CASSDTGRPEAFF. The V gene is TRBV9, the J gene TRBJ1-1, with D maybe TRBD1 (6 bases). The germline V and J ends were trimmed by 5 bases and 6 bases, with 14 bases remaining between them. CDR1 SGDLS and CDR2 YYNGEE come from the germline V gene. The CDR3 is 13 amino acids.

J is TRBJ1-1 and V is TRBV12-3 or TRBV12-4, with D unclear. The CDR3 is 11 residues long. V shed 0 bases and J shed 4 bases, with 0 bases lying between them. The CDR3 is CASSLATEAFF. The CDR3 nucleotides are TGTGCCAGCAGTTTAGCCACTGAAGCTTTCTTT.

The CDR3 DNA is TGCGCCAGCAGCACTAGGGGTACTACTAATTCACCCCTCCACTTT. Translation: CASSTRGTTNSPLHF. The rearrangement links TRBV5-1 to TRBJ1-6, with D perhaps matching TRBD1 (5 bases). Trimming left V 4 bases short and J 6 bases short, with 14 bases between. Germline V CDR1 and CDR2: SGHRS, YFSETQ. CDR3 length: 15 amino acids.

This chain connects TRBV7-9 to TRBJ2-3; 7 nucleotides match TRBD1. Germline V lookup: CDR1 SEHNR, CDR2 FQNEAQ (reference sequence). This CDR3 has 16 residues. J was trimmed by 5 bases and V by 0 bases; bases with no gene match: 8. CDR3 bases: TGTGCCAGCAGCTTAGCCGAGGCAGGGGGTCTAGATACGCAGTATTTT. It is translated as CASSLAEAGGLDTQYF.

The rearrangement links TRBV29-1 to TRBJ2-7, with 8 bases aligning to TRBD1. Germline CDR1 is SQVTM and CDR2 is ANQGSEA. This CDR3 spans 12 amino acids. With V trimmed by 5 bases and J by 6 bases, 6 bases remained unmatched. The CDR3 region has the DNA TGCAGCGTTCGGACAGGGAGTAGCGAGCAGTACTTC. It translates to CSVRTGSSEQYF.

The V and J genes are TRBV5-3 and TRBJ1-5; 7 positions match TRBD1. TRBV5-3 is classed as an ORF, of uncertain function. V dropped 3 bases and J dropped 0; count of bases not matched to a gene: 18. The CDR3 totals 20 residues. The CDR3 DNA follows: TGTGCCAGAAGCTCGCCGGTGCGAGGGGGCCCAACTAGTAGCAATCAGCCCCAGCATTTT. As protein: CARSSPVRGGPTSSNQPQHF.

V gene TRBV5-1 combines with J gene TRBJ1-2, with TRBD1 matching over 9 bases. The CDR3 is made up of 13 amino acids. Germline V lookup: CDR1 SGHRS, CDR2 YFSETQ. Trimming cost V 4 bases and J 7 bases; bases outside gene matches: 5. CDR3 coding DNA: TGCGCCAGCAGCGGGGGACAGGGCGGTGGCTACACCTTC. This codes for CASSGGQGGGYTF. Supplemented by reference TRBV5-1 and TRBJ1-2, the full variable domain reads KAGVTQTPRYLIKTRGQQVTLSCSPISGHRSVSWYQQTPGQGLQFLFEYFSETQRNKGNFPGRFSGRQFSNSRSEMNVSTLELGDSALYLCASSGGQGGGYTFGSGTRLTVV.

This clone turned up a few times. V is TRBV5-8 and J is TRBJ1-2; D is uncertain. The CDR3 length is 14 residues. V was trimmed by 4 bases and J by 6 bases, leaving 16 bases between them. From germline, CDR1 is SGHTS and CDR2 YDEGEE. CDR3 sequence (DNA): TGTGCCAGCAGCCAATCACAGAGTTCTAATGGCTACACCTTC. Its translation is CASSQSQSSNGYTF. Together with reference TRBV5-8 and TRBJ1-2, the CDR3 gives the full variable domain: EAGVTQSPTHLIKTRGQQATLRCSPISGHTSVYWYQQALGLGLQFLLWYDEGEERNRGNFPPRFSGRQFPNYSSELNVNALELEDSALYLCASSQSQSSNGYTFGSGTRLTVV.

This clone has only one observation. The rearrangement joins TRBV9 to TRBJ1-4, with D possibly matching TRBD1 (5 bases). From germline, CDR1 is SGDLS and CDR2 YYNGEE. Between the trimmed V and J ends, which lost 0 bases and 10 bases, there was a span of 16 bases. CDR3 length: 15 residues. This CDR3 reads CASSVEGTAGGKLFF. DNA of the CDR3: TGTGCCAGCAGCGTAGAAGGGACGGCGGGCGGAAAACTGTTTTTT.

The chain carries TRBV7-9 and TRBJ2-2; D assignment may be TRBD1 or TRBD2 (6 bases each). The CDR3 runs to 17 residues. The germline CDR1 and CDR2 sequences are SEHNR and FQNEAQ (reference sequence). With 2 bases removed from V and 3 bases from J, the gap between germline ends came to 16 bases. The CDR3 protein is CASSLTEAGDYTGELFF. In DNA, the CDR3 is TGTGCCAGCAGCTTAACGGAGGCAGGGGACTACACCGGGGAGCTGTTTTTT.

V gene TRBV3-1 (or the pseudogene TRBV3-2) combines with J gene TRBJ2-2; D unresolved. The CDR3 spans 13 residues. The V end lost 3 bases, the J end lost 6 bases, and 8 bases lay between the germline ends. Germline V gives CDR1 LGHDT, CDR2 YNNKEL (reference sequence). Here the CDR3 DNA reads TGTGCCAGCAGCCATAGTAAACCCGGGGAGCTGTTTTTT. It codes for CASSHSKPGELFF.

The CDR3 region is CASSSLSTDTQYF. CDR3 bases: TGTGCCAGCTCATCTCTTAGCACAGATACGCAGTATTTT. The chain has TRBV18 and TRBJ2-3; D gene unclear. The germline V gene has CDR1 KGHSH and CDR2 LQKENI. With 5 bases removed from V and 0 bases from J, the gap between germline ends came to 6 bases. CDR3 length equals 13 residues. The full variable domain, completed using reference TRBV18 and TRBJ2-3, is NAGVMQNPRHLVRRRGQEARLRCSPMKGHSHVYWYRQLPEEGLKFMVYLQKENIIDESGMPKERFSAEFPKEGPSILRIQQVVRGDSAAYFCASSSLSTDTQYFGPGTRLTVL.

This clone has just one count. CDR3: CASSSAGLGPSGNTIYF. The CDR3 DNA reads as TGTGCCAGCAGTTCCGCAGGACTGGGACCCTCTGGAAACACCATATATTTT. This sequence joins TRBV27 and TRBJ1-3, with a weak D call TRBD1 (5 bases). The V end lost 4 bases, the J end lost 0 bases, and 16 bases lay between the germline ends. This CDR3 is 17 amino acids long. Per germline, CDR1 MNHEY and CDR2 SMNVEV (reference sequence).

V gene TRBV10-1 combines with J gene TRBJ2-3; 8 bases line up with TRBD2. V was clipped by 0 bases and J by 2 bases; unmatched bases: 4. This CDR3 spans 16 amino acids. CDR1 and CDR2 from the germline V gene are WNHNN and SYGVQD (reference sequence). The chain's CDR3 is CASSESAGGATDTQYF. The CDR3 bases are TGCGCCAGCAGTGAGTCCGCGGGAGGTGCCACAGATACGCAGTATTTT.

The chain links TRBV5-1 to TRBJ2-1, with 9 bases lining up with TRBD1. This CDR3 has 14 residues. Germline-derived CDR1 and CDR2 are SGHRS and YFSETQ. V trimming: 3 bases; J trimming: 10 bases; junction bases outside the gene matches: 8. The CDR3 loop is CASSWAGTGNEQFF. The CDR3 DNA is TGCGCCAGCAGCTGGGCCGGGACAGGGAACGAGCAGTTCTTC.

The V call is TRBV27, the J call TRBJ2-2; D is undetermined. From germline, CDR1 is MNHEY and CDR2 SMNVEV (reference sequence). The CDR3 is 15 amino acids. The V and J ends lost 6 bases and 0 bases respectively, with 11 bases between them. The chain's CDR3 is CASRNYRSNTGELFF. The CDR3 bases are TGTGCCAGCAGAAACTACCGGTCGAACACCGGGGAGCTGTTTTTT.